In this sample, the clone carrying this TCR beta chain turned up a few times. The entry originates in a study of T-cell memory formation after mild COVID-19. Per the germline V gene, CDR1 is SGHRS and CDR2 is YFSETQ. This CDR3 comprises 15 residues. Trimming left V 1 base short and J 3 bases short, with 10 bases between. One entry per CDR3 protein results from TCRdb running MiXCR on the 5' RACE reads. The sample lists 200,000 to 250,000 distinct CDR3 sequences; more than 8% were seen once. The rearrangement links TRBV5-1 to TRBJ1-4, with a weak D call TRBD1 (5 bases). Sequenced: PBMCs or a T cell subset sorted from them (not recorded which). This receptor was taken from a man aged 18 to 30 who had mild COVID-19 (a few samples of this study predate the infection). Cell type and time point are not known. CDR3 in DNA: TGCGCCAGCAGCTTGCAGGGTATTTCTAATGAAAAACTGTTTTTT. Translating it yields CASSLQGISNEKLFF.